This entry lists 8 T cell receptor beta chains sequenced from one sample in a study of Graves' ophthalmopathy and Graves' hyperthyroidism. CDR3 regions of TCR beta were amplified from RNA transcripts. RT-PCR with HTBI primers came first, then second-round multiplex PCR. TCRdb itself ran the multiplex PCR reads through MiXCR, one entry per CDR3 protein. The top ten hold 9.8% of the sample, which has over 450,000 distinct CDR3 sequences, roughly 14% seen once. The specimen was blood. The receptors derive from a woman aged 25-40 years with Graves' ophthalmopathy.

The chain employs TRBV20-1 and TRBJ2-7; TRBD2 matches 7 bases. CDR1 is DFQATT and CDR2 is SNEGSKA in the germline V gene (reference sequence). CDR3 length: 11 residues. V shed 8 bases, J shed 9 bases, and the junction held 10 bases outside the gene matches. CDR3 coding DNA: TGCAGTATTGCAATTGCTAGCGGGCAGTACTTC. Its protein product is CSIAIASGQYF.

This clonotype occurred once. It may be a read error: a sequence one base away is much more abundant. The chain joins TRBV20-1 to TRBJ1-2; 8 nucleotides agree with TRBD1. Germline V gene data show CDR1 as DFQATT and CDR2 as SNEGSKA (reference sequence). The CDR3 sequence is 14 residues long. The V and J ends lost 1 base and 5 bases, in that order; junction bases with no gene match: 6. CDR3 bases: TGCAGTGCTAGAGTGGAGACAGGGGTGTATGGCTACACCTTC. It encodes CSARVETGVYGYTF.

Many counts were recorded for this clonotype. This chain links TRBV12-3 or TRBV12-4 with TRBJ1-1; D perhaps matches TRBD1 (5 bases). Between the trimmed V and J ends, which lost 1 base and 4 bases, there was a span of 7 bases. The CDR3 contains 13 residues. The CDR3 region is CASSLEGFTEAFF. Here the CDR3 DNA reads TGTGCCAGCAGTTTAGAGGGGTTCACTGAAGCTTTCTTT.

The rearrangement uses TRBV4-1 and TRBJ2-2; D call uncertain. This CDR3 has 14 amino acids. CDR1 is MGHRA, CDR2 YSYEKL, per germline. V was pared by 4 bases and J by 5 bases, with 11 bases between. CDR3 sequence (DNA): TGCGCCAGCAGCCCAATCCTGAGGACCGGGGAGCTGTTTTTT. Amino acids: CASSPILRTGELFF.

The chain employs TRBV6-4 and TRBJ2-1; no reliable D call. The CDR3 has 13 amino acids. Trimming removed 0 bases at V and 8 bases at J, with 8 bases between. Germline-derived CDR1 and CDR2 are MRHNA and SNTAGT. In DNA form, the CDR3 reads TGTGCCAGCAGTGACTCGGAAGACGATGAGCAGTTCTTC. Translation: CASSDSEDDEQFF.

This clonotype came up many times. A much larger clone sits a single nucleotide away, making a read error possible. This chain connects TRBV14 to TRBJ2-7; a weak D match, TRBD1 (5 bases). Looked up from germline, CDR1 is SGHDN and CDR2 is FVKESK. This CDR3 has 13 residues. Trimming left V 0 bases short and J 5 bases short, with 8 bases between. Here the CDR3 DNA reads TGTGCCAGCAGCCAAGACAGGGCCCACGAGCAGTACTTC. Protein sequence: CASSQDRAHEQYF. Together with reference TRBV14 and TRBJ2-7, the CDR3 gives the full variable domain: EAGVTQFPSHSVIEKGQTVTLRCDPISGHDNLYWYRRVMGKEIKFLLHFVKESKQDESGMPNNRFLAERTGGTYSTLKVQPAELEDSGVYFCASSQDRAHEQYFGPGTRLTVT.

There are many counts of this clonotype. This chain uses TRBV6-5 with TRBJ2-7; D call uncertain. This CDR3 has 14 residues. Trimming pared 6 bases from V and 5 bases from J, leaving 17 bases between. Germline V gene data show CDR1 as MNHEY and CDR2 as SVGAGI. CDR3 protein: CASRLDVDLNEQYF. CDR3 sequence (DNA): TGTGCCAGCAGACTCGACGTAGACCTAAACGAGCAGTACTTC.

The V gene is TRBV12-3 or TRBV12-4, the J gene TRBJ2-7; possibly TRBD2 for D (5 bases). V was shortened by 6 bases and J by 6 bases, with 18 bases between the two germline ends. CDR3 size: 14 residues. The CDR3 loop reads CASSPTNGFGEQYF. In DNA, the CDR3 is TGTGCCAGCAGCCCGACTAACGGTTTTGGCGAGCAGTACTTC.